Each of the 13 T cell receptor beta chains below was sequenced from the same sample in a study of neurological immune-mediated disorders. TCRdb re-derived calls from the 5' RACE reads in MiXCR, one entry per CDR3 protein. Among more than 60,000 distinct CDR3 sequences listed, roughly 3.5% were seen once. Sample: PBMCs. Receptor source: a woman between 50 and 59 years old with multiple sclerosis.

This clonotype has only a few counts. The rearrangement links TRBV3-1 to TRBJ2-1; 11 bases fit TRBD2. V shed 4 bases, J shed 7 bases, and the junction held 9 bases outside the gene matches. Germline CDR1 and CDR2: LGHDT and YNNKEL (reference sequence). The CDR3 sequence is 16 residues long. The CDR3 protein is CASSRALAGVGNEQFF. CDR3 sequence (DNA): TGTGCCAGCAGCCGCGCACTAGCGGGAGTTGGTAATGAGCAGTTCTTC.

This clonotype occurred many times. The chain employs TRBV12-3 or TRBV12-4 and TRBJ2-1, with D possibly being TRBD2 (7 bases). The CDR3 spans 13 residues. With 7 bases removed from V and 13 bases from J, the gap between germline ends came to 20 bases. In nucleotides, the CDR3 is TGTGCCAGCACCCTGTTTGGGGGCGGGGGACAGTTCTTC. It is translated as CASTLFGGGGQFF.

This clonotype was observed at least ten times. The genes are TRBV20-1 and TRBJ1-1, with D tentatively TRBD1 (6 bases). The CDR3 covers 15 residues. Germline CDR1 DFQATT, CDR2 SNEGSKA (reference sequence). The ends were cut back, 1 base at V and 1 base at J, with 13 bases in the middle. CDR3 DNA sequence: TGCAGTGCTAGAGCCCCGACAGGTCCGAACACTGAAGCTTTCTTT. Protein: CSARAPTGPNTEAFF.

This clonotype appeared many times. The chain uses TRBV20-1 and TRBJ1-1, with D maybe TRBD1 (5 bases). The CDR3 has 13 amino acids. Germline lookup yields CDR1 DFQATT and CDR2 SNEGSKA (reference sequence). The ends were cut back, 3 bases at V and 5 bases at J, with 13 bases in the middle. This chain's CDR3 is CSASSGALTEAFF. The CDR3 nucleotides read TGCAGTGCTAGTAGTGGGGCACTTACTGAAGCTTTCTTT.

Ten or more counts support this clonotype. J is TRBJ2-5 and V is TRBV7-9; D may match TRBD1 or TRBD2 (5 bases each). V lost 1 base and J 5 bases, leaving 17 bases between the germline ends. The CDR3 is 16 residues long. From germline, CDR1 is SEHNR and CDR2 FQNEAQ (reference sequence). CDR3 DNA sequence: TGTGCCAGCAGCTTAGGGGGCAGCTCGGGGATGGAGACCCAGTACTTC. Translating it yields CASSLGGSSGMETQYF.

This clonotype was detected ten times or more. J is TRBJ2-2 and V is TRBV20-1; weak D call: TRBD1 (6 bases). The CDR3 length is 14 residues. The V and J ends lost 5 bases and 6 bases respectively, with 16 bases between them. Per the germline V gene, CDR1 is DFQATT and CDR2 is SNEGSKA (reference sequence). The CDR3 DNA reads as TGCAGTGCTCAGAGAGGGGGTACGGCCGGGGAGCTGTTTTTT. Translating it yields CSAQRGGTAGELFF.

In this sample, this clonotype turned up a few times. The J gene is TRBJ2-7, the V gene TRBV5-1, with TRBD1 matching over 8 bases. The CDR3 runs to 15 residues. Germline V lookup: CDR1 SGHRS, CDR2 YFSETQ. The trim removed 0 bases at V and 2 bases at J, leaving 4 bases unmatched. CDR3 sequence (DNA): TGCGCCAGCAGCTTGGGTACAGGGGGAGCCTACGAGCAGTACTTC. Translation gives CASSLGTGGAYEQYF.

Many counts were recorded for this clonotype. The DNA for the CDR3 is TGTGCCAGCAGTGTTACGGGGTTTACTGATGGCTACACCTTC. It translates to CASSVTGFTDGYTF. This sequence joins TRBV6-1 and TRBJ1-2; unclear D gene. V was cut by 4 bases and J by 6 bases, with 15 bases left in between. In germline, CDR1 is MNHNS, CDR2 SASEGT. CDR3 size: 14 residues.

This clonotype came up many times. This chain connects TRBV7-2 to TRBJ1-6; D is possibly TRBD1 (6 bases). Germline CDR1 SGHTA, CDR2 FQGNSA. V shed 5 bases and J shed 0 bases, with 11 bases lying between them. The CDR3 loop spans 16 amino acids. The CDR3 DNA reads as TGTGCCAGCAGCCCCACAGGGAGCTCCTATAATTCACCCCTCCACTTT. This translates into CASSPTGSSYNSPLHF.

This clonotype was detected ten times or more. V and J are TRBV5-5 and TRBJ1-5; tentative D call: TRBD1 (6 bases). The V gene lost 0 bases and the J gene lost 6 bases, with 16 bases spanning the gap. The germline V gene has CDR1 SGHKS and CDR2 YYEKEE (reference sequence). CDR3 size: 16 residues. CDR3: CASSLGGTGIGQPQHF. Here the CDR3 DNA reads TGTGCCAGCAGCTTGGGAGGTACAGGGATCGGTCAGCCCCAGCATTTT.

The table lists this clonotype with many counts. V usage is TRBV20-1 and J usage is TRBJ1-1; D not resolved. Germline V lookup: CDR1 DFQATT, CDR2 SNEGSKA (reference sequence). The CDR3 contains 15 residues. V was shortened by 1 base and J by 10 bases, with 22 bases between the two germline ends. The CDR3: CSARGALELLSGAFF. CDR3 in DNA: TGCAGTGCTAGAGGGGCTCTTGAGCTCCTATCTGGAGCTTTCTTT.

This clonotype was picked up many times. The chain carries TRBV20-1 and TRBJ2-1, with D tentatively TRBD2 (6 bases). Between the trimmed V and J ends, which lost 6 bases and 3 bases, there was a span of 15 bases. The CDR3 loop spans 14 amino acids. The germline CDR1 and CDR2 sequences are DFQATT and SNEGSKA (reference sequence). The CDR3 loop is CSAVGTLIYNEQFF. CDR3 nucleotides: TGCAGTGCCGTGGGGACTTTAATCTACAATGAGCAGTTCTTC.

This clonotype has a handful of counts. The gene calls are TRBV5-1 and TRBJ2-1; D call uncertain. The CDR3 sequence is 15 residues long. The V gene lost 0 bases and the J gene lost 4 bases, with 11 bases spanning the gap. Germline-derived CDR1 and CDR2 are SGHRS and YFSETQ. DNA of the CDR3: TGCGCCAGCAGCTTGGAACTACCAACATACAATGAGCAGTTCTTC. Amino acid sequence: CASSLELPTYNEQFF.